This T cell receptor (beta chain) was found in a study of control samples from healthy donors and cancer patients (dated by TCRdb to about 2020). The library was generated by the immunoSEQ multiplex PCR assay. As stored in TCRdb, this immuneACCESS dataset retains in-frame rearrangements with V and J assigned. A fraction of the clones does not appear; measured against another copy, unresolved V genes explain less than half of the discrepancy, and the remainder lacks a known reason. The table for this sample lists under 100,000 clones; over 85% of them were counted only once. The ten most abundant clones make up about 1.5% of the sample. The CDR3, from cysteine to phenylalanine, totals 16 residues. The DNA shown is the 48-base CDR3, in frame from base 1. The junction shows trimming of 1 base on V and 11 bases on J, and the gene matches do not reach 13 bases of it. According to the germline V gene (reference sequence), CDR1 reads LNHNV and CDR2 reads YYDKDF.

As for this clone: The antigen it binds to is not known. No base quality information exists; no much larger clone differs at one position.

Recombination linked TRBV15 to TRBJ2-3; the junction holds 9 bases that match TRBD2. This TCR was recovered from a woman aged 25 to 39 in good health. Sequences were obtained from blood. The sequenced DNA: TGTGCCACCAGCAGAGGTCGAGCGGGGGGCCCCGTCCTGCAGTATTTT. Translated, it reads CATSRGRAGGPVLQYF.